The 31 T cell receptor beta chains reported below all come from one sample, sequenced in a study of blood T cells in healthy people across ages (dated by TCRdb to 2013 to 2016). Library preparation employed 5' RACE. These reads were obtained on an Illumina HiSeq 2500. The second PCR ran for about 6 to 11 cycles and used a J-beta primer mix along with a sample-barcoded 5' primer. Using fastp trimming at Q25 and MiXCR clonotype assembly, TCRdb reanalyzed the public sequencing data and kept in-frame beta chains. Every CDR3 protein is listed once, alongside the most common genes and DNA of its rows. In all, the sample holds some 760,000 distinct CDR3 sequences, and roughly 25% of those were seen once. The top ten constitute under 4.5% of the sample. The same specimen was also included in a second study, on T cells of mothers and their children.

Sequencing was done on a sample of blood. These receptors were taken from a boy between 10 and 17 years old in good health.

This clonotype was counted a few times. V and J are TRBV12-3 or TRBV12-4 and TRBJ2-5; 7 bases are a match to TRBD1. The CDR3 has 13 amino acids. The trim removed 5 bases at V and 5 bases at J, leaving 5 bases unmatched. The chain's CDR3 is CASSPTGHETQYF. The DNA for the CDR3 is TGTGCCAGCAGTCCGACAGGGCATGAGACCCAGTACTTC.

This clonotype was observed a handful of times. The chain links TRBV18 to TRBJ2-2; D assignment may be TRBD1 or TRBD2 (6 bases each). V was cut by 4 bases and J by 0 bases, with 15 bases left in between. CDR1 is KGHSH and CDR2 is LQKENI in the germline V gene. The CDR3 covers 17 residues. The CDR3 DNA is TGTGCCAGCTCACGAGGGGGAGGCTCCGCGAACACCGGGGAGCTGTTTTTT. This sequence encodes CASSRGGGSANTGELFF.

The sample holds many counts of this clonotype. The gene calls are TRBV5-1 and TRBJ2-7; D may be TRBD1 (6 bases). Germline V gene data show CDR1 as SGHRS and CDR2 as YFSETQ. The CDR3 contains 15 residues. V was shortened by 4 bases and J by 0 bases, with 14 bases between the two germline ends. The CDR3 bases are TGCGCCAGCAGCACAGGGATTTCAAGCTCCTACGAGCAGTACTTC. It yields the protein CASSTGISSSYEQYF.

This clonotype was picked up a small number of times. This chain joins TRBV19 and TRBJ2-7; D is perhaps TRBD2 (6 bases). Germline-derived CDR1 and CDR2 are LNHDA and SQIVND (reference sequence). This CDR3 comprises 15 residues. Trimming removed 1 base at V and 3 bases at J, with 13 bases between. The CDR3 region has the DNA TGTGCCAGTAGTATAGCTTCCCCGGGGGACTACGAGCAGTACTTC. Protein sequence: CASSIASPGDYEQYF.

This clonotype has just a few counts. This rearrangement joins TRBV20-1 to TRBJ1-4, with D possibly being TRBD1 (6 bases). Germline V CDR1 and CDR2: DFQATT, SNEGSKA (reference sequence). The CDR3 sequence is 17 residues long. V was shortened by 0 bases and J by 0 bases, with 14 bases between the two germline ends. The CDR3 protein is CSARDLDRQATNEKLFF. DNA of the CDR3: TGCAGTGCTAGAGATCTGGACAGACAAGCAACTAATGAAAAACTGTTTTTT.

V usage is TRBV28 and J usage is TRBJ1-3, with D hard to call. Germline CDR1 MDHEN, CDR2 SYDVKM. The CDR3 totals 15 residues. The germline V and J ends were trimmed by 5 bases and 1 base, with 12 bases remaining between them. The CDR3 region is CASSQNHLSGNTIYF. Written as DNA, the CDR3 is TGTGCCAGCAGTCAAAACCACCTATCTGGAAACACCATATATTTT.

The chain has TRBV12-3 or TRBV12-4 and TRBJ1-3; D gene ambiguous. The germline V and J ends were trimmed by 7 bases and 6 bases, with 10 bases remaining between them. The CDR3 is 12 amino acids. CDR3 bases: TGTGCCAGCACCCCGGGTTTAAACACCATATATTTT. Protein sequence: CASTPGLNTIYF.

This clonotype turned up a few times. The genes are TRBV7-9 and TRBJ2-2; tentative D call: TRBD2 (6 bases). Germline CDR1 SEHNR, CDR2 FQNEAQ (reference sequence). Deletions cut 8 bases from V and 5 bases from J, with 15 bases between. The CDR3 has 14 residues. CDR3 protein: CASGIAVATGELFF. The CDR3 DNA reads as TGTGCCAGCGGAATAGCGGTTGCAACCGGGGAGCTGTTTTTT.

In DNA form, the CDR3 reads TGTGCCAGCAGCTTAGCCCGGACAGGAGAGTTTTATGGCTACACCTTC. Its protein product is CASSLARTGEFYGYTF. The chain couples TRBV7-2 to TRBJ1-2, with 7 bases matching TRBD1. CDR3 length: 16 residues. V lost 0 bases to trimming and J lost 5 bases; unmatched junction nucleotides: 9. From germline, CDR1 is SGHTA and CDR2 FQGNSA.

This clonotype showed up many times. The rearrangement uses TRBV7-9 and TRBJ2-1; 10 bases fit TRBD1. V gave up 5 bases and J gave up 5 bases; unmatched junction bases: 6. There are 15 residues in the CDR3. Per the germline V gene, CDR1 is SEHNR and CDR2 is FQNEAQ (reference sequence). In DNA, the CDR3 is TGTGCCAGCAGCCCAAGGACAGGGGGGGACAATGAGCAGTTCTTC. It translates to CASSPRTGGDNEQFF.

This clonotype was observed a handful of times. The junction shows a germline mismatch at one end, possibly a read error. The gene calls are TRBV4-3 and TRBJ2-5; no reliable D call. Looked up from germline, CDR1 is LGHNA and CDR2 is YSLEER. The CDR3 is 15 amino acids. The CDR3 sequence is CASSQRAAPQEPQYF. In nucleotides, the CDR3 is TGCGCCAGCAGCCAAAGGGCGGCGCCCCAAGAGCCCCAGTACTTC.

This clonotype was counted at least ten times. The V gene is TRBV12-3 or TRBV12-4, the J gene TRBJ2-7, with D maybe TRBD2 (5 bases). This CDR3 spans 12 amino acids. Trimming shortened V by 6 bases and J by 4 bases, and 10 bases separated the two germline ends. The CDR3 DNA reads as TGTGCCAGCAGCTTAACGGGGTACGAGCAGTACTTC. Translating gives CASSLTGYEQYF.

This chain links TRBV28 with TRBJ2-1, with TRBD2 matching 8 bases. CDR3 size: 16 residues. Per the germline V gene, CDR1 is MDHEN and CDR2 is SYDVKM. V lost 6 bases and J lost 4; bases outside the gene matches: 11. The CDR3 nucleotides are TGTGCCAGCAGACGAAGAAGCGGGAGCATATACAATGAGCAGTTCTTC. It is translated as CASRRRSGSIYNEQFF.

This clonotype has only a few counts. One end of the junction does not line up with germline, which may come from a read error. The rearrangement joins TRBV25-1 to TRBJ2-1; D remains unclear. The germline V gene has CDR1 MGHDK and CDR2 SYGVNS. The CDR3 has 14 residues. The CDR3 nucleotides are TGTGCCAGCAGTGAATCGGATGCTTACAATGGGCAGTTCTTC. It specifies CASSESDAYNGQFF.

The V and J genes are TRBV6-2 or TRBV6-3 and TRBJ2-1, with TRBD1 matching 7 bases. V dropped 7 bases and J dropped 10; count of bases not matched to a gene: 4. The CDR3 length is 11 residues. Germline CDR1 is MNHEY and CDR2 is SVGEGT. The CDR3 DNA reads TGTGCCAGCACAGGGGGTCGGGAGCAGTTCTTC. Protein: CASTGGREQFF.

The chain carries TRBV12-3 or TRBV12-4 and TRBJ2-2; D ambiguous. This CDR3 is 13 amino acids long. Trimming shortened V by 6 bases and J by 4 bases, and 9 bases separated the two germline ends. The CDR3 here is CASRTTVTGELFF. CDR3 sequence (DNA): TGTGCCAGCAGAACCACCGTCACCGGGGAGCTGTTTTTT.

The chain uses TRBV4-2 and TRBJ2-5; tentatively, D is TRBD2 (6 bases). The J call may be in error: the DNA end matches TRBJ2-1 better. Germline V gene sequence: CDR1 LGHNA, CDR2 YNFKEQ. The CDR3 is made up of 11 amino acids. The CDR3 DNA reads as TGTGCCAGCAGCCACGGGGGTCCGCAGTTCTTC. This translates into CASSHGGPQFF.

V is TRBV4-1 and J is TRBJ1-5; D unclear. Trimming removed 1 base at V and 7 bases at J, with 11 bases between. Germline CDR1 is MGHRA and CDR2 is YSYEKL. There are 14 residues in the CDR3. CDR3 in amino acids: CASSQVGVGQPQHF. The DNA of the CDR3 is TGCGCCAGCAGCCAAGTCGGCGTAGGCCAGCCCCAGCATTTT.

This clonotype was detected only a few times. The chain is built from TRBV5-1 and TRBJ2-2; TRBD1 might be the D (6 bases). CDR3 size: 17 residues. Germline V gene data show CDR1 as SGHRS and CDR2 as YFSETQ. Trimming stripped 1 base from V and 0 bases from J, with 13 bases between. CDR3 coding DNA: TGCGCCAGCAGCTTGACCACAGGGTTAGCGAACACCGGGGAGCTGTTTTTT. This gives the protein CASSLTTGLANTGELFF.

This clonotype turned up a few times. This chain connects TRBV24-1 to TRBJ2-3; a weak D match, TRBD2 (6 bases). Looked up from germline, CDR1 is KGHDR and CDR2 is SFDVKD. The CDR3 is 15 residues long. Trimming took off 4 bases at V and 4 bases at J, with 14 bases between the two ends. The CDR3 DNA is TGTGCCACCAGTGACTATCCGGGAGCCTCAGATACGCAGTATTTT. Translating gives CATSDYPGASDTQYF.

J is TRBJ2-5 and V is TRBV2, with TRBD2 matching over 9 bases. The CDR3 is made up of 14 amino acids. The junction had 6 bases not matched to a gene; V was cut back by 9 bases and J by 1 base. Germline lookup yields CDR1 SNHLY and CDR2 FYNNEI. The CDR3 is CARRGLAVQETQYF. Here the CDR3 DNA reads TGTGCCAGAAGGGGACTAGCCGTCCAAGAGACCCAGTACTTC.

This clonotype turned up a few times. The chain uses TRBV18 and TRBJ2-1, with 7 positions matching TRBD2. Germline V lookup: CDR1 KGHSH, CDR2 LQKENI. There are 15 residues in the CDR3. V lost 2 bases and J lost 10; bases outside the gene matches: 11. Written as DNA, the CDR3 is TGTGCCAGCTCACCATCTTGGGGGGGAATTCAGGAGCAGTTCTTC. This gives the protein CASSPSWGGIQEQFF.

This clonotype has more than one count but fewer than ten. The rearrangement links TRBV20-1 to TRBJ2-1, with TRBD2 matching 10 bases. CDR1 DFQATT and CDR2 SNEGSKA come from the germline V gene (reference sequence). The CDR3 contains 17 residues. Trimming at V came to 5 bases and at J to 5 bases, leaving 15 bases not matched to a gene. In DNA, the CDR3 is TGCAGTGCTGGCGGAGATCCCGGGACTAGCGCGAACAATGAGCAGTTCTTC. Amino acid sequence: CSAGGDPGTSANNEQFF.

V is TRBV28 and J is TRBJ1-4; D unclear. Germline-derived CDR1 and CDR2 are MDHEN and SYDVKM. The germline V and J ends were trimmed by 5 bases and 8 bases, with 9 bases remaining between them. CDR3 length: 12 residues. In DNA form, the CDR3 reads TGTGCCAGCAGTCTACGGCCGGAAAAACTGTTTTTT. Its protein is CASSLRPEKLFF.

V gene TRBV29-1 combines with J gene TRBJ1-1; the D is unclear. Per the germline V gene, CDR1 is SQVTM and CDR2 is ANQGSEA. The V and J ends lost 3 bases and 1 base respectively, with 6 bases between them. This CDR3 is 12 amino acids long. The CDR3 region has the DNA TGCAGCGTTGAGGGTCGGAACACTGAAGCTTTCTTT. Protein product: CSVEGRNTEAFF.

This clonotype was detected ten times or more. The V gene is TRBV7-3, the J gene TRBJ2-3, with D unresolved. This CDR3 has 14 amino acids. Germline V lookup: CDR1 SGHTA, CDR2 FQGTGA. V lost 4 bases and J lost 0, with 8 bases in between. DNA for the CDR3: TGTGCCAGCAGCTCATCAGCTAGCACAGATACGCAGTATTTT. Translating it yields CASSSSASTDTQYF.

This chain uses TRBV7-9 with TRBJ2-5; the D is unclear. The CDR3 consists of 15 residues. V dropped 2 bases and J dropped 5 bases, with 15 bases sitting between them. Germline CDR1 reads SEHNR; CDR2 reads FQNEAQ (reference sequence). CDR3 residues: CASSLLIRTEETQYF. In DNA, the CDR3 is TGTGCCAGCAGCTTATTGATTAGGACGGAGGAGACCCAGTACTTC.

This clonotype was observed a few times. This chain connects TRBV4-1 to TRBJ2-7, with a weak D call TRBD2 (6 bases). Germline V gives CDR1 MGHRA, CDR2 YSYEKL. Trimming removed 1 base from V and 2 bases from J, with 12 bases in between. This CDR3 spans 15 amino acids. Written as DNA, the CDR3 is TGCGCCAGCAGCCAAGTGATGGGGGAGGCCTACGAGCAGTACTTC. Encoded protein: CASSQVMGEAYEQYF.

For the CDR3, the DNA is TGTGCCAGCAGCCCACTAGCGGGGGCCGTCACAGATACGCAGTATTTT. Its protein product is CASSPLAGAVTDTQYF. The chain uses TRBV7-3 and TRBJ2-3; 11 bases agree with TRBD2. Unmatched junction bases numbered 6, after V lost 5 bases and J lost 2 bases. CDR1 SGHTA and CDR2 FQGTGA come from the germline V gene. This CDR3 contains 16 residues. Full variable domain (rest looked up from reference TRBV7-3 and TRBJ2-3): GAGVSQTPSNKVTEKGKYVELRCDPISGHTALYWYRQSLGQGPEFLIYFQGTGAADDSGLPNDRFFAVRPEGSVSTLKIQRTERGDSAVYLCASSPLAGAVTDTQYFGPGTRLTVL.

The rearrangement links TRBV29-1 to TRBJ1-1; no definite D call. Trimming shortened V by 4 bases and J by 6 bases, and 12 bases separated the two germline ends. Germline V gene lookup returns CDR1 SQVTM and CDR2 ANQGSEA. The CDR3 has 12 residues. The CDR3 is CSVGGSNAEAFF. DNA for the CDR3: TGCAGCGTTGGTGGCAGTAACGCTGAAGCTTTCTTT.

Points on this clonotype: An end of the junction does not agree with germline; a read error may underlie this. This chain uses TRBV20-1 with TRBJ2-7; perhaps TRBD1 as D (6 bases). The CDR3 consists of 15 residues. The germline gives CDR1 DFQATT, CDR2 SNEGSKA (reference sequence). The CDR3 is CSARVSGENNSPLHF. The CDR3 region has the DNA TGCAGTGCTAGAGTCTCAGGGGAGAATAATTCACCCCTCCACTTC.